This TCR beta chain was profiled in a study of cytomegalovirus exposure and HLA in healthy donors. The study's findings and limits: TCR beta chains associated with HLA were, in a later analysis, more clonally expanded than equally common others. In vitro experiments confirmed that a few CMV-associated chains were specific for CMV antigens. Near-uniform donor sequencing depth was presumed by presence/absence analyses.

Concerning this clone itself: Its antigen remains unknown.

PCR involved 60 Vbeta and 13 Jbeta primers. Sequenced by immunoSEQ multiplex PCR; TCRdb stores in-frame clones only, minus some. Of over 150,000 clones in the sample, roughly 80% are singletons; the top ten hold under 15%. V was shortened by 4 bases and J by 4 bases, with 17 bases between the two germline ends. Germline CDR1 SEHNR, CDR2 FQNEAQ (reference sequence). CDR3 length: 16 residues. The material sequenced was PBMCs. This TCR came from a woman in her forties or fifties in good health and CMV-seronegative. The chain links TRBV7-9 to TRBJ1-5; tentative D call: TRBD1 (6 bases). In DNA form, the CDR3 reads TGTGCCAGCAGCTCCGAAACGACAGGAAATAATCAGCCCCAGCATTTT. This encodes CASSSETTGNNQPQHF. Full variable domain (missing parts from reference TRBV7-9 and TRBJ1-5): DTGVSQNPRHKITKRGQNVTFRCDPISEHNRLYWYRQTLGQGPEFLTYFQNEAQLEKSRLLSDRFSAERPKGSFSTLEIQRTEQGDSAMYLCASSSETTGNNQPQHFGDGTRLSIL.